The clone carrying this T cell receptor (beta chain) showed up just a few times. This record belongs to a study of blood T cells in healthy people across ages. Then a second PCR, running roughly 7 to 11 cycles, was carried out with a sample-barcoded 5' primer and a J-beta primer mix. TCRdb reanalysed the 5' RACE reads using MiXCR and keeps one entry per CDR3 protein. Of more than 800,000 distinct CDR3 sequences in the sample, 25% to 30% were seen once. The V gene lost 4 bases and the J gene lost 2 bases, with 12 bases spanning the gap. The V gene's germline CDR1 is SGHNT and CDR2 YYREEE (reference sequence). The CDR3 runs to 14 residues.

This clonotype was obtained from a woman older than 75 in good health. The chain couples TRBV5-4 to TRBJ2-5; D call uncertain. Material: blood. CDR3 DNA: TGTGCCAGCAGCGGTCGACAAAAACAAGAGACCCAGTACTTC. Translated, it gives CASSGRQKQETQYF.